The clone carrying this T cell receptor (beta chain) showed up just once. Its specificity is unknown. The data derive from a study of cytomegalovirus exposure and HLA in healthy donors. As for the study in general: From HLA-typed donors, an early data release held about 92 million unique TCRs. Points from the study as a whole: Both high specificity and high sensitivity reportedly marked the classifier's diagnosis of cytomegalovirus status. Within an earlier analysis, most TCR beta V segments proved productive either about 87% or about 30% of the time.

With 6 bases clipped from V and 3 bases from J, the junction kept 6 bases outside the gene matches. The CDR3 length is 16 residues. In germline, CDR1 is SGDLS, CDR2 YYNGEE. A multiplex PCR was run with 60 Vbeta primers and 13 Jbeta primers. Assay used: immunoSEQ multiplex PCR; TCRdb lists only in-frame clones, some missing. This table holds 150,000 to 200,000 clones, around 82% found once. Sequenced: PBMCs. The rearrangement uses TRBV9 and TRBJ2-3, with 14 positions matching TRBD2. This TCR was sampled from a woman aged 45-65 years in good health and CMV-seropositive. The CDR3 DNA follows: TGTGCCAGCACCCTGGGGACTAGCGGGGGTACAGATACGCAGTATTTT. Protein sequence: CASTLGTSGGTDTQYF.